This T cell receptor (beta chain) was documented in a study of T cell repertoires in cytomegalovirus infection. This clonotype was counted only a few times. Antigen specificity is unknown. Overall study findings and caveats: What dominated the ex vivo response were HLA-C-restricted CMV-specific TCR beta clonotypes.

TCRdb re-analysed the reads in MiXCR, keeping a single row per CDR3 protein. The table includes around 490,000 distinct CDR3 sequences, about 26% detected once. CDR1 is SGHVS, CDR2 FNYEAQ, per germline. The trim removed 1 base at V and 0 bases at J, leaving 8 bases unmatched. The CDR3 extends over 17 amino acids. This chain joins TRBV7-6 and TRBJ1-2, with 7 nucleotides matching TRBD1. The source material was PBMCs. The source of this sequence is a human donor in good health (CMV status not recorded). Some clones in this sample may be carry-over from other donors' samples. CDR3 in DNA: TGTGCCAGCAGCTTAGATTCAGGACAGGTCACTAACTATGGCTACACCTTC. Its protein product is CASSLDSGQVTNYGYTF.